The clone carrying this T cell receptor beta chain was found once. The CDR3 loop spans 14 amino acids. Deletions cut 0 bases from V and 10 bases from J, with 15 bases between. Germline V gene data show CDR1 as GTSNPN and CDR2 as SVGIG (reference sequence). The record originates from a study of blood T cell repertoires in COVID-19. Study-level information: From T cells, B-cell-depleted T cells, or PBMCs came the material, which was cDNA or gDNA.

Clones were sequenced by immunoSEQ multiplex PCR, and TCRdb holds only the in-frame ones, with some missing. The sample includes some 100,000 clones, about 80% of them seen just once. Sequencing was performed on peripheral blood. This TCR was sampled from a man between 65 and 80 years old with acute or convalescent COVID-19. This rearrangement joins TRBV30 to TRBJ1-4, with D maybe TRBD1 (5 bases). Here the CDR3 reads CAWSVGSSGGKLFF. The CDR3 DNA follows: TGTGCCTGGAGTGTAGGCTCCAGCGGGGGAAAACTGTTTTTT.